The clone carrying this T cell receptor beta chain was seen only a few times. Its antigen is as yet unknown. This entry is derived from a study of CD8 T cells in ankylosing spondylitis. Findings and caveats of the study: Disease-linked clones, CD8+, were relatively rare in peripheral blood. Matched ankylosing spondylitis synovial fluid reportedly contained a significantly enriched population of disease-linked clones. In synovial fluid and blood from reactive arthritis, some motif variants were previously reported. A TCR beta motif of several highly homologous variants seemed to mark ankylosing spondylitis blood.

Trimming left V 1 base short and J 8 bases short, with 11 bases between. The CDR3 runs 13 residues. Germline CDR1 reads LGHDT; CDR2 reads YNNKEL (reference sequence). TCRdb re-called the 5' RACE reads with MiXCR, one entry per CDR3 protein. The sample has nearly 350,000 distinct CDR3 sequences, roughly 14% seen once. The gene calls are TRBV3-1 and TRBJ1-2; D gene ambiguous. The source material was blood, either unsorted or a sorted T cell fraction (not recorded which). This receptor was taken from a male donor with ankylosing spondylitis or in good health (not recorded which). Here the CDR3 DNA reads TGTGCCAGCAGCCAAGTGCCAGGAGGGGGCTACACCTTC. It specifies CASSQVPGGGYTF.